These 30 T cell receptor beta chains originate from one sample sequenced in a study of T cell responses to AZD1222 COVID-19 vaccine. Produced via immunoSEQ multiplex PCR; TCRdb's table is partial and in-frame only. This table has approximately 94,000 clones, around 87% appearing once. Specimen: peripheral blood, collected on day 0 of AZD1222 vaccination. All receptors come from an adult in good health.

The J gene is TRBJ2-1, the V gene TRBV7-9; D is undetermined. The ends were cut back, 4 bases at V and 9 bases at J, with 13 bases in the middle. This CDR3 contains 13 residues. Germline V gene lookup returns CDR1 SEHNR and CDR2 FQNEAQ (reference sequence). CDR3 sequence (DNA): TGTGCCAGCAGCTCGGAGACTGCCCCTGAGCAGTTCTTC. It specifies CASSSETAPEQFF.

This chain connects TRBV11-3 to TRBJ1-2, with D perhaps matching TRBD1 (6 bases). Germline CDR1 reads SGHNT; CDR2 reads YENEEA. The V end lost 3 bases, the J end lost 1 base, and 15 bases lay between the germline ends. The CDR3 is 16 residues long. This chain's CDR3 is CASSFRQGGRNYGYTF. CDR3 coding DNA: TGTGCCAGCAGCTTTCGTCAAGGGGGTCGTAACTATGGCTACACCTTC.

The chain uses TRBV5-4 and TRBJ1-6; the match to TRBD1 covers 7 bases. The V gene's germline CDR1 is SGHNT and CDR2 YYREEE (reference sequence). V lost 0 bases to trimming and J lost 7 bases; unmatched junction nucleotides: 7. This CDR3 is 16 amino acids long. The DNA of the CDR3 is TGTGCCAGCAGCTTGGGGGCAGGGGGTAGGAATTCACCCCTCCACTTT. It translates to CASSLGAGGRNSPLHF.

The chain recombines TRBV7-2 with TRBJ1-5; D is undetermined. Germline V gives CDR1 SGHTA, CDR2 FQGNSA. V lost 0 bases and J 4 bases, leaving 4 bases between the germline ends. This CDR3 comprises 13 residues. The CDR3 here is CASSLALNQPQHF. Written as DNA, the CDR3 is TGTGCCAGCAGCTTAGCCCTTAATCAGCCCCAGCATTTT.

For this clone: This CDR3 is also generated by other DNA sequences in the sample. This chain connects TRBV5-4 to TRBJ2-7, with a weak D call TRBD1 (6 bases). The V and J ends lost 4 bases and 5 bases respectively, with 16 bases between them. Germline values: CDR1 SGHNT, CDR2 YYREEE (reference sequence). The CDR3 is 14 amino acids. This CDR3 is CASSLLQGRDEQYF. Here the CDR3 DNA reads TGTGCCAGCAGCCTCCTACAGGGTCGGGACGAGCAGTACTTC. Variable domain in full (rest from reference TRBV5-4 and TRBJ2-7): ETGVTQSPTHLIKTRGQQVTLRCSSQSGHNTVSWYQQALGQGPQFIFQYYREEENGRGNFPPRFSGLQFPNYSSELNVNALELDDSALYLCASSLLQGRDEQYFGPGTRLTVT.

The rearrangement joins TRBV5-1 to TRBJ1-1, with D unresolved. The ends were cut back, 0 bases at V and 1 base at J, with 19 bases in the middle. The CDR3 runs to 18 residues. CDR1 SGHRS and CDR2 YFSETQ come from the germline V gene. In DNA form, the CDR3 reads TGCGCCAGCAGCTTGGGAAGAGGGAATTTAGGACCGAACACTGAAGCTTTCTTT. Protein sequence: CASSLGRGNLGPNTEAFF.

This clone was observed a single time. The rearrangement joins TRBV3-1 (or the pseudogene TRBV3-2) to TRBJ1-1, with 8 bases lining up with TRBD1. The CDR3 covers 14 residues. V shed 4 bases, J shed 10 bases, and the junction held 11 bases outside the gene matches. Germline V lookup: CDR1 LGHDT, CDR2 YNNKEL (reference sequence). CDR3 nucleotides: TGTGCCAGCAGCCTACGGGCAGCCGACAGGGGAGCTTTCTTT. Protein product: CASSLRAADRGAFF.

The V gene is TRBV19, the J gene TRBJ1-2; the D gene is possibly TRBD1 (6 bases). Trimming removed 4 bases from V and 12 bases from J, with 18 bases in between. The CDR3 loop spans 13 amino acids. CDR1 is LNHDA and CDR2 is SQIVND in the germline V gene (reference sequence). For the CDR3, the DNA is TGTGCCAGTAGTAGCGGACCCGGGACATGGGACACCTTC. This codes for CASSSGPGTWDTF.

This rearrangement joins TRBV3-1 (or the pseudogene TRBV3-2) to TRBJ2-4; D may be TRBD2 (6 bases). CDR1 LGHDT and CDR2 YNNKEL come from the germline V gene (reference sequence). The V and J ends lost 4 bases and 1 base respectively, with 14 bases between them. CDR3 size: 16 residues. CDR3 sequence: CASSRFGGRAKNIQYF. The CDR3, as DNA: TGTGCCAGCAGCCGGTTTGGTGGGAGGGCCAAAAACATTCAGTACTTC.

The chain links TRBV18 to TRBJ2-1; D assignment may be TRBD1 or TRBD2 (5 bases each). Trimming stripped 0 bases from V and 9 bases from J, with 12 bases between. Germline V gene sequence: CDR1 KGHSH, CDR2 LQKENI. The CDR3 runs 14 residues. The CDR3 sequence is CASSPPGEGPEQFF. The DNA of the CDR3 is TGTGCCAGCTCACCACCAGGTGAGGGGCCTGAGCAGTTCTTC.

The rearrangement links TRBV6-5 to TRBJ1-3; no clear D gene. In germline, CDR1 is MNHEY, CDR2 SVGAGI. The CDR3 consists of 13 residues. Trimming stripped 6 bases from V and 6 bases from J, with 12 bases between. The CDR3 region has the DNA TGTGCCAGCAGGGAGGGCTGGGAAAACACCATATATTTT. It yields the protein CASREGWENTIYF.

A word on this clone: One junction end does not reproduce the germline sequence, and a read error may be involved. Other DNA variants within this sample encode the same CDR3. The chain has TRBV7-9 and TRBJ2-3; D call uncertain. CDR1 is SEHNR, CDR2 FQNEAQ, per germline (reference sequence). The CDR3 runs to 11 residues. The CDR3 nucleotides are TGTGCCAGCAGTTTAGCAGATACGCAGTATTTT. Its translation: CASSLADTQYF.

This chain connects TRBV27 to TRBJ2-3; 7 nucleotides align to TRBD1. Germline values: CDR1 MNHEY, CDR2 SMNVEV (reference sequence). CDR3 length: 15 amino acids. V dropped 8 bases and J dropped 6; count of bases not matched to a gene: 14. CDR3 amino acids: CASQKGGQLSDTQYF. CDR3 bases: TGTGCCAGCCAAAAAGGGGGACAGCTTTCGGATACGCAGTATTTT.

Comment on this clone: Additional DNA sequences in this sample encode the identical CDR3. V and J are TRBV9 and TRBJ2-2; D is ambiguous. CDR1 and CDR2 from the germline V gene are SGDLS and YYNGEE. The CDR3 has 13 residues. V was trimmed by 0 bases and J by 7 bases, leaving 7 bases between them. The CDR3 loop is CASSVGGDGELFF. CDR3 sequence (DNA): TGTGCCAGCAGCGTAGGTGGAGACGGGGAGCTGTTTTTT. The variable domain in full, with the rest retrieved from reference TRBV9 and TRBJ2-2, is DSGVTQTPKHLITATGQRVTLRCSPRSGDLSVYWYQQSLDQGLQFLIQYYNGEERAKGNILERFSAQQFPDLHSELNLSSLELGDSALYFCASSVGGDGELFFGEGSRLTVL.

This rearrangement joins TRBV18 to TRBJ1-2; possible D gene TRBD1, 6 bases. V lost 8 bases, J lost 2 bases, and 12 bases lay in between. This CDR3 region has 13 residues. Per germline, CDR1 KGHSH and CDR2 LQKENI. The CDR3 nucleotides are TGTGCCAGCGCGGACAGACAGAACTATGGCTACACCTTC. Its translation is CASADRQNYGYTF.

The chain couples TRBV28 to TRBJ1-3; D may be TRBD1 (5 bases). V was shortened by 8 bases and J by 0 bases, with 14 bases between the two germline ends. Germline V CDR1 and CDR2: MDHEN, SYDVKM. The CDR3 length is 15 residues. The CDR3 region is CASVKGVASGNTIYF. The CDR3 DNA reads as TGTGCCAGCGTTAAAGGGGTCGCCTCTGGAAACACCATATATTTT.

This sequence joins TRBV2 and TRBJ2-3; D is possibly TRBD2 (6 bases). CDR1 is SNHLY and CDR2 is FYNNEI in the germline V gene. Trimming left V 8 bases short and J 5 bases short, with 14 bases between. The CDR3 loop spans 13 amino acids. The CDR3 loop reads CASEGTSGDTQYF. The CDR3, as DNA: TGTGCCAGCGAAGGGACTTCCGGAGATACGCAGTATTTT.

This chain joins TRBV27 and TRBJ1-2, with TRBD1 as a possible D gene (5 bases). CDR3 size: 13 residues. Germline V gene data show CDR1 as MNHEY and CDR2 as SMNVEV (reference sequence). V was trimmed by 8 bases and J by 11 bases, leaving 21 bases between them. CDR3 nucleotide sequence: TGTGCCAGCTTTGCCCTTGGTGTCAGGGCTTACACCTTC. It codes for CASFALGVRAYTF.

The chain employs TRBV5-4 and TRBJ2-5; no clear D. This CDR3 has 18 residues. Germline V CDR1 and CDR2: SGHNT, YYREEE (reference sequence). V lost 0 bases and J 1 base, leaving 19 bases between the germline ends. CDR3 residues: CASSLGHIPALSQETQYF. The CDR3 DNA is TGTGCCAGCAGCTTGGGGCACATACCGGCCCTTAGCCAAGAGACCCAGTACTTC.

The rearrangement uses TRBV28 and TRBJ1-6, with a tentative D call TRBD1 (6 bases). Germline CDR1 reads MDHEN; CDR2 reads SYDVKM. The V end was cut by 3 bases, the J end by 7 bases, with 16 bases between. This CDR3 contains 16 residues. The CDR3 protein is CASSFLTGGRNSPLHF. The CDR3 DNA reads TGTGCCAGCAGTTTCCTGACAGGAGGGCGGAATTCACCCCTCCACTTT.

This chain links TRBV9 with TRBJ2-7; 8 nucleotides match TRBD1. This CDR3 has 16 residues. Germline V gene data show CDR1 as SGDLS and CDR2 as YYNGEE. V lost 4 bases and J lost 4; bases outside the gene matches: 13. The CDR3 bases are TGTGCCAGCAGCCCTCGATCGGGGACAGGAGCTTACGAGCAGTACTTC. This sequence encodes CASSPRSGTGAYEQYF.

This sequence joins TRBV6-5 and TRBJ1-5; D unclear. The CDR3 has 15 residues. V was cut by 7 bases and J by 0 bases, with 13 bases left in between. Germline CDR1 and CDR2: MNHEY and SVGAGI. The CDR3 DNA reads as TGTGCCAGCACCCCGGACCTCTATAGCAATCAGCCCCAGCATTTT. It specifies CASTPDLYSNQPQHF.

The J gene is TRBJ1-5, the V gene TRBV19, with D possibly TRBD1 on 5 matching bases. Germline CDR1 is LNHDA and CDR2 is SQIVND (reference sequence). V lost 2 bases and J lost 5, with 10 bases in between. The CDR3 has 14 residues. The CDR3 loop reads CASSISGVHQPQHF. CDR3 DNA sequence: TGTGCCAGTAGTATATCGGGGGTTCATCAGCCCCAGCATTTT.

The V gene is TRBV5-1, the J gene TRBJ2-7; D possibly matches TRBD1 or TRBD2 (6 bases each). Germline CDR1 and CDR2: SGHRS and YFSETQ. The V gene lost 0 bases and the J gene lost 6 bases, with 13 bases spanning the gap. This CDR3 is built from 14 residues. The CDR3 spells CASSLAGAGGEQYF. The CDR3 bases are TGCGCCAGCAGCTTGGCAGGGGCCGGGGGCGAGCAGTACTTC.

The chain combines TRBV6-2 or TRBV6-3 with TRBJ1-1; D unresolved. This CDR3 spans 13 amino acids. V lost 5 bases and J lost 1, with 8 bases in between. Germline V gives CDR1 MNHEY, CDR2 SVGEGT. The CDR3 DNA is TGTGCCAGCAGTGCGGTCAAGAACACTGAAGCTTTCTTT. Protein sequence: CASSAVKNTEAFF.

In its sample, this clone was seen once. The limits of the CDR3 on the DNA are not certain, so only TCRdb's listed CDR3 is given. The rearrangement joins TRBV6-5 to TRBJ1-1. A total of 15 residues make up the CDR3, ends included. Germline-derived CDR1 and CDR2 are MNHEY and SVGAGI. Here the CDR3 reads CASSPNPTVTLKLSF.

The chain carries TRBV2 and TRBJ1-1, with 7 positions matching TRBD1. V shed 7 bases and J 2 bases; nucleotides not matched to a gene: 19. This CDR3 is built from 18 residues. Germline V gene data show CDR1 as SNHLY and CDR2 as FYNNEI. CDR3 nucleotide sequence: TGTGCCAGCACCCAACTGAGCGCCGCCGGGACAGTAAACACTGAAGCTTTCTTT. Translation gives CASTQLSAAGTVNTEAFF.

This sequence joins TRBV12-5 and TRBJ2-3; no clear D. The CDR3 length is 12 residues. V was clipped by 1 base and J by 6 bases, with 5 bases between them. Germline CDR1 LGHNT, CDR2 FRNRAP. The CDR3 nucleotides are TGTGCTAGTGGTTTGGGGTGGGATACGCAGTATTTT. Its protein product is CASGLGWDTQYF.

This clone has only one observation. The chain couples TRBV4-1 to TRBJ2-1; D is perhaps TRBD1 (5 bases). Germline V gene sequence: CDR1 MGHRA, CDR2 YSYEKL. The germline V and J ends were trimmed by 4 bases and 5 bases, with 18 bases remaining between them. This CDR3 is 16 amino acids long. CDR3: CASSRDPTDGNNEQFF. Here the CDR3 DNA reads TGCGCCAGCAGCCGAGACCCGACAGATGGAAACAATGAGCAGTTCTTC.

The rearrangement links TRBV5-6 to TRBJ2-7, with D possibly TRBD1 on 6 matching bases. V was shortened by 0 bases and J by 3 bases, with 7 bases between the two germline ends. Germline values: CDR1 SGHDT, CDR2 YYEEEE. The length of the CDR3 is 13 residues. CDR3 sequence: CASSLGGGYEQYF. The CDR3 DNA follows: TGTGCCAGCAGCTTGGGAGGGGGCTACGAGCAGTACTTC. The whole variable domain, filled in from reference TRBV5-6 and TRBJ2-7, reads DAGVTQSPTHLIKTRGQQVTLRCSPKSGHDTVSWYQQALGQGPQFIFQYYEEEERQRGNFPDRFSGHQFPNYSSELNVNALLLGDSALYLCASSLGGGYEQYFGPGTRLTVT.